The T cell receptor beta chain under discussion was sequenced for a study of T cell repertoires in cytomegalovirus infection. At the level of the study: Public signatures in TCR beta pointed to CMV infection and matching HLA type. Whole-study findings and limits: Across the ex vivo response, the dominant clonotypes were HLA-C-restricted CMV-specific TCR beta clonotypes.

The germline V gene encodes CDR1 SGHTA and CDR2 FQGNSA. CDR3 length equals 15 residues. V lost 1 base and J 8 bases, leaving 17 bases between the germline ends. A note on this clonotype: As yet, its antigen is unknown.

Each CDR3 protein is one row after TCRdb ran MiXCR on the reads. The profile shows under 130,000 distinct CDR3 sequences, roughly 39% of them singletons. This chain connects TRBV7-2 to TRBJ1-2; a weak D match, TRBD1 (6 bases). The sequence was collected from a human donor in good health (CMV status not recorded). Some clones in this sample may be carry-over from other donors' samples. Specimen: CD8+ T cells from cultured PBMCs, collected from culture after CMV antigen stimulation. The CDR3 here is CASSLVPVGTKGYTF. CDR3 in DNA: TGTGCCAGCAGCTTAGTTCCAGTCGGGACAAAGGGCTACACCTTC.